The 5 T cell receptor beta chains listed next were all sequenced from one sample in a study of cytotoxic CD8 clonotypes in ibrutinib-treated CLL. Sequencing was performed with immunoSEQ multiplex PCR; in TCRdb, only in-frame clones are kept and a portion is missing. Found here are roughly 18,000 clones, over 70% of them singletons; the top ten hold 4.5% to 7%. The sample in question was PBMCs, obtained before ibrutinib treatment. The receptor source for this set is a human donor with chronic lymphocytic leukemia.

CDR3 DNA: TGTGCCAGCTCACCACCAGGAAACACCATATATTTT. Translated: CASSPPGNTIYF. This sequence joins TRBV18 and TRBJ1-3; D is unresolved. Germline CDR1 KGHSH, CDR2 LQKENI. Trimming shortened V by 0 bases and J by 4 bases, and 1 base separated the two germline ends. This CDR3 comprises 12 residues. Based on the CDR3 plus reference TRBV18 and TRBJ1-3, the full variable domain is NAGVMQNPRHLVRRRGQEARLRCSPMKGHSHVYWYRQLPEEGLKFMVYLQKENIIDESGMPKERFSAEFPKEGPSILRIQQVVRGDSAAYFCASSPPGNTIYFGEGSWLTVV.

V gene TRBV6-5 combines with J gene TRBJ2-1; no definite D call. The germline V gene has CDR1 MNHEY and CDR2 SVGAGI. V lost 6 bases to trimming and J lost 9 bases, with 9 bases between them. The CDR3 consists of 11 residues. The CDR3 protein is CASSSRTEQFF. CDR3 sequence (DNA): TGTGCCAGCAGCTCCCGGACTGAGCAGTTCTTC.

The chain joins TRBV14 to TRBJ2-6; no reliable D call. In germline, CDR1 is SGHDN, CDR2 FVKESK. This CDR3 contains 16 residues. V lost 1 base and J 2 bases, leaving 9 bases between the germline ends. The CDR3 DNA reads as TGTGCCAGCAGCCAAGTCGGGCTCGCTGGGGCCAACGTCCTGACTTTC. Its translation is CASSQVGLAGANVLTF.

The chain employs TRBV5-6 and TRBJ2-3, with no clear D. This CDR3 contains 14 residues. Germline CDR1 is SGHDT and CDR2 is YYEEEE. Trimming cost V 2 bases and J 4 bases, with 11 bases left between them. The CDR3 DNA follows: TGTGCCAGCAGCTTAGGAGTTTCCCCAGATACGCAGTATTTT. It encodes CASSLGVSPDTQYF.

CDR3 sequence reads: CASSSRTVGEQYF. CDR3 DNA: TGTGCCAGCAGCTCCCGGACGGTTGGCGAGCAGTACTTC. The rearrangement joins TRBV11-3 to TRBJ2-7; D remains unclear. The CDR3 loop spans 13 amino acids. Germline V gene sequence: CDR1 SGHNT, CDR2 YENEEA. Between the trimmed V and J ends, which lost 4 bases and 6 bases, there was a span of 13 bases.